This is a list of T cell receptor beta chains from one sample in a study of blood T cell repertoires in COVID-19. Libraries were prepared by immunoSEQ multiplex PCR; TCRdb keeps only in-frame clonotypes and omits some of them. The data contain some 270,000 clones, 89% of them singletons. What was sequenced was peripheral blood. The receptors were gathered from a man in his forties or fifties with acute or convalescent COVID-19. Both conserved end residues are part of each CDR3. A D gene is named only where the DNA matches it firmly. Size tells how often a clone was seen (once, few, many) or the class of an expanded clone, and some rows leave it out.

cdr3_nt cdr3_aa clone_size j_call d_call v_call
TGCAGCGCAGGGGGCGAGTACAACACTGAAGCTTTCTTT CSAGGEYNTEAFF NA TRBJ1-1 TRBD1 TRBV29-1
TGTGCCAGTAGTATGGGAGGCCCCGTTTCCTACGAGCAGTACTTC CASSMGGPVSYEQYF NA TRBJ2-7 NA TRBV19
TGTGCCAGCAGTTTCCCGGGGGGTATTCAAGAGACCCAGTACTTC CASSFPGGIQETQYF NA TRBJ2-5 TRBD2 TRBV28
TGTGCTAGTGGTTTGTTGGGGGGGCCCTACAATGAGCAGTTCTTC CASGLLGGPYNEQFF NA TRBJ2-1 NA TRBV12-5
TGTGCCATCAGTGAGGGCCAGTTGACTGAAGCTTTCTTT CAISEGQLTEAFF NA TRBJ1-1 NA TRBV10-3
TGTGCCAGCAGTTTGGGGGCGGATGCTACGCAGTATTTT CASSLGADATQYF once TRBJ2-3 NA TRBV27
TGTGCCACCAGCAGAGGAGCATACGAGCAGTACTTC CATSRGAYEQYF NA TRBJ2-7 NA TRBV15
TGTGCCAGCTCACCGCCGGGACAGGGAGGGTTGTGGGAGCAGTACTTC CASSPPGQGGLWEQYF NA TRBJ2-7 TRBD1 TRBV18
TGCGCCAGCAGCGCCTATACAGGTCAAGAGACCCAGTACTTC CASSAYTGQETQYF NA TRBJ2-5 NA TRBV5-1
TGTGCCAGCAGCTTAGCGGGACTAGACGAGACGCAGTATTTT CASSLAGLDETQYF NA TRBJ2-3 TRBD2 TRBV7-3
TGTGCCAGCAGTTACATTCAGGGGTCCGACAATGAGCAGTTCTTC CASSYIQGSDNEQFF once TRBJ2-1 NA TRBV6-6